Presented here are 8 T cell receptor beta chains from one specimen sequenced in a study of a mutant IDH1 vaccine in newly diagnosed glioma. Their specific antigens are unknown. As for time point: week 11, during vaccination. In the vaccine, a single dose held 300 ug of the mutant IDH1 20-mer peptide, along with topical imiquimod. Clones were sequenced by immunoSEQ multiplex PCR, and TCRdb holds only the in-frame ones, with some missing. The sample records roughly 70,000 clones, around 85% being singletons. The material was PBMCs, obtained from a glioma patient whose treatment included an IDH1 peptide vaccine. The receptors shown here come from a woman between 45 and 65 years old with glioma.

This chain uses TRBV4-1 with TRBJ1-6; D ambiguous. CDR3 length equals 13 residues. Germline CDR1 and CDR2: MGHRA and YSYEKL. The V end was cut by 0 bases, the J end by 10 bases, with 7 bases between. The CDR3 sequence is CASSQDGGSPLHF. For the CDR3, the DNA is TGCGCCAGCAGCCAAGACGGAGGGTCACCCCTCCACTTT.

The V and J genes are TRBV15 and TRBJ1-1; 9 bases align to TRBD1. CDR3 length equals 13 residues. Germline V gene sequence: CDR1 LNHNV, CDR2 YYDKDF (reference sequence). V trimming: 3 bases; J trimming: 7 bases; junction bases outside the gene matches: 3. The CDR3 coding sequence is TGTGCCACCAGCAGGGACAGGGGACTTGAAGCTTTCTTT. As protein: CATSRDRGLEAFF.

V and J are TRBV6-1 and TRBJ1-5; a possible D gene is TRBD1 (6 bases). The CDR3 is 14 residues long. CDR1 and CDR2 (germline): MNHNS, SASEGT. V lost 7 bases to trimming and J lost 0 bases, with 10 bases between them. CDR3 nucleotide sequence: TGTGCCAGCACAGGACAGAATAGCAATCAGCCCCAGCATTTT. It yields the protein CASTGQNSNQPQHF.

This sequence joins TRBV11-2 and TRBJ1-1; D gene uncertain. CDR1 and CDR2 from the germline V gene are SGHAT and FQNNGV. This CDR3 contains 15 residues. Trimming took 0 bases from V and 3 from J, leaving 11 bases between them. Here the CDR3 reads CASSLESFAYTEAFF. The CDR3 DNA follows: TGTGCCAGCAGCTTAGAAAGCTTCGCTTACACTGAAGCTTTCTTT.

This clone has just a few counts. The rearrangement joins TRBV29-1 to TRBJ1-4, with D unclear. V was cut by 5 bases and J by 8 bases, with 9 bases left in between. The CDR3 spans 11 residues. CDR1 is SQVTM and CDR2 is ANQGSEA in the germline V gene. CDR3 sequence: CSVTDGEKLFF. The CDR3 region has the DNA TGCAGCGTTACTGACGGCGAAAAACTGTTTTTT. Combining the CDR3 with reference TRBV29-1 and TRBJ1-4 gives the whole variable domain SAVISQKPSRDICQRGTSLTIQCQVDSQVTMMFWYRQQPGQSLTLIATANQGSEATYESGFVIDKFPISRPNLTFSTLTVSNMSPEDSSIYLCSVTDGEKLFFGSGTQLSVL.

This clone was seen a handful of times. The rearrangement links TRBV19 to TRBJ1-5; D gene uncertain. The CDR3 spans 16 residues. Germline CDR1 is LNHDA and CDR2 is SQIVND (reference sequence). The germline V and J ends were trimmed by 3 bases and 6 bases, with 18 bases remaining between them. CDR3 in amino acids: CASSMFLLGSGQPQHF. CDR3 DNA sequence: TGTGCCAGTAGTATGTTCCTGTTGGGTTCAGGTCAGCCCCAGCATTTT.

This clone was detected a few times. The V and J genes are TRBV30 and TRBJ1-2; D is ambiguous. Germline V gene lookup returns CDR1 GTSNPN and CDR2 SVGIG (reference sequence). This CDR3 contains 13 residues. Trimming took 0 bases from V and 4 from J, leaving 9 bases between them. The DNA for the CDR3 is TGTGCCTGGAGTGTACGGGGTCCCTATGGCTACACCTTC. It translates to CAWSVRGPYGYTF.

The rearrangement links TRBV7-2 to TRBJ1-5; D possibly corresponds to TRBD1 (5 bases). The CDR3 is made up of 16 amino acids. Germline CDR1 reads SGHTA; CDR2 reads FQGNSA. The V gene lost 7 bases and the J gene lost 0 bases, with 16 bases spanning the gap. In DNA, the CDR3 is TGTGCCAGCACCCGCGGGGGGGGATATAGCAATCAGCCCCAGCATTTT. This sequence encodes CASTRGGGYSNQPQHF.